The subject of this entry is one T cell receptor beta chain. The data belong to a study of spatial heterogeneity in lung cancer. TCRdb re-analysed the 5' RACE reads in MiXCR, keeping a single row per CDR3 protein. In the table there are just under 95,000 distinct CDR3 sequences, over 9.5% of which are singletons. Time point meaning: sample taken at primary tumor resection. No cell sorting; template was whole RNA from tumor, lung tissue or PBMC. Per the germline V gene, CDR1 is SGHVS and CDR2 is FQNEAQ. The CDR3 has 15 amino acids. The V segment lost 5 bases and the J segment 6 bases; nucleotides outside the gene matches: 11.

The receptor's source is a male donor with early-stage non-small cell lung cancer. V is TRBV7-8 and J is TRBJ2-3, with TRBD2 matching 7 bases. The source was PBMCs, collected at surgery. CDR3: CASSSRLAAEDTQYF. CDR3 in DNA: TGTGCCAGCAGCAGCCGACTAGCTGCTGAGGATACGCAGTATTTT.